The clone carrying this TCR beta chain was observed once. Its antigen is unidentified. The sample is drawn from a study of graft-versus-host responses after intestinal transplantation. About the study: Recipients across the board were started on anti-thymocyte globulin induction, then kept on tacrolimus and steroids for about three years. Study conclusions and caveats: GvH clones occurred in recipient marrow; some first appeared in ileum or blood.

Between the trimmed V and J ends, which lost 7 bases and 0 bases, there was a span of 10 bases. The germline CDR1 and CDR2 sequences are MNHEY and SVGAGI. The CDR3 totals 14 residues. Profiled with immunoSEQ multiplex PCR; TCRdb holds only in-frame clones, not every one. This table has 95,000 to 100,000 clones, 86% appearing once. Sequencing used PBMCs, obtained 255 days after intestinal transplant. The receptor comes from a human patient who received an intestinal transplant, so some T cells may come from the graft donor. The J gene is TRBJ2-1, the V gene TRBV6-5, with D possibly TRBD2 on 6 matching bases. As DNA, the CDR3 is TGTGCCAGCACTTCCGGGAGCTCCTACAATGAGCAGTTCTTC. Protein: CASTSGSSYNEQFF.